The next 10 T cell receptor beta chains were all read from a single sample in a study of STAT3 mutations in large granular lymphocyte leukemia. General observations from the study: In T-cell large granular lymphocyte leukemia, about half of patients showed multiple immunodominant subclonotypes.

Method: immunoSEQ multiplex PCR; TCRdb's copy keeps in-frame clones and lacks some. The table records about 10,000 clones, nearly 90% of them present only once. Antigens for these TCRs are unknown. Material for sequencing was peripheral blood mononuclear cells. The receptors were sampled from a man aged 55-75 years with T-cell large granular lymphocyte leukemia. Some clones in this sample may be carry-over from other donors' samples.

The V gene is TRBV4-3, the J gene TRBJ1-4; D gene ambiguous. The CDR3 contains 16 residues. CDR1 is LGHNA, CDR2 YSLEER, per germline. V lost 0 bases and J 4 bases, leaving 12 bases between the germline ends. The CDR3 bases are TGCGCCAGCAGCCAAGATAAGGGCAGACTTAATGAAAAACTGTTTTTT. This encodes CASSQDKGRLNEKLFF.

V usage is TRBV1 and J usage is TRBJ1-5; the D segment call TRBD1 is taken from the table without a DNA check. TRBV1 is assigned pseudogene status. The CDR3 consists of 17 residues. CDR3 region: CTSSQAPPDRANQPQHF. Written as DNA, the CDR3 is TGCACCAGCAGCCAAGCCCCCCCGGACAGAGCCAATCAGCCCCAGCATTTT.

This rearrangement joins TRBV11-1 to TRBJ2-1, with D uncertain. The CDR3 loop spans 13 amino acids. Germline V gene data show CDR1 as SGHAT and CDR2 as FQDESV (reference sequence). Trimming shortened V by 8 bases and J by 8 bases, and 16 bases separated the two germline ends. In DNA form, the CDR3 reads TGTGCCAGCGGCCGACCCGTACGGCATGAGCAGTTCTTC. As protein: CASGRPVRHEQFF. Using reference TRBV11-1 and TRBJ2-1 for the parts outside the CDR3, the full variable domain is EAEVAQSPRYKITEKSQAVAFWCDPISGHATLYWYRQILGQGPELLVQFQDESVVDDSQLPKDRFSAERLKGVDSTLKIQPAELGDSAMYLCASGRPVRHEQFFGPGTRLTVL.

This clone was seen just once. The chain employs TRBV18 and TRBJ2-7; 7 bases fit TRBD1. Germline V gene lookup returns CDR1 KGHSH and CDR2 LQKENI. The CDR3 length is 13 residues. Germline trimming cut 6 bases from V and 3 bases from J; bases unmatched to any gene: 5. CDR3 coding DNA: TGTGCCAGCTCTCGGGACAGAAACTACGAGCAGTACTTC. Protein sequence: CASSRDRNYEQYF.

This rearrangement joins TRBV7-9 to TRBJ2-7; TRBD1 matches at 9 bases. CDR3 length: 14 amino acids. V lost 3 bases, J lost 6 bases, and 6 bases stayed unmatched. Germline V gene sequence: CDR1 SEHNR, CDR2 FQNEAQ (reference sequence). The CDR3 nucleotides read TGTGCCAGCAGCTTCGGTGGGACAGGGAGCGAGCAGTACTTC. Its protein is CASSFGGTGSEQYF. Variable domain in full (rest from reference TRBV7-9 and TRBJ2-7): DTGVSQNPRHKITKRGQNVTFRCDPISEHNRLYWYRQTLGQGPEFLTYFQNEAQLEKSRLLSDRFSAERPKGSFSTLEIQRTEQGDSAMYLCASSFGGTGSEQYFGPGTRLTVT.

The CDR3 nucleotides read TGTGCCAGCAGCTTAGGATCTGAAGCTTTCTTT. It specifies CASSLGSEAFF. This chain connects TRBV7-3 to TRBJ1-1; D call uncertain. This CDR3 spans 11 amino acids. Deletions cut 2 bases from V and 6 bases from J, with 4 bases between. Germline CDR1 SGHTA, CDR2 FQGTGA. The variable domain in full, completed from reference TRBV7-3 and TRBJ1-1, reads GAGVSQTPSNKVTEKGKYVELRCDPISGHTALYWYRQSLGQGPEFLIYFQGTGAADDSGLPNDRFFAVRPEGSVSTLKIQRTERGDSAVYLCASSLGSEAFFGQGTRLTVV.

The chain is built from TRBV18 and TRBJ2-5, with no clear D. The CDR3 totals 14 residues. Germline V gives CDR1 KGHSH, CDR2 LQKENI. V was clipped by 1 base and J by 5 bases, with 11 bases between them. The CDR3 DNA sequence: TGTGCCAGCTCACCACTCACCCCCATGGAGACCCAGTACTTC. Protein sequence: CASSPLTPMETQYF.

The V and J genes are TRBV7-6 and TRBJ2-2, with 9 bases fitting TRBD2. CDR1 is SGHVS and CDR2 is FNYEAQ in the germline V gene. The CDR3 is 12 amino acids. After removal of 5 bases from V and 14 bases from J, the junction contained 6 bases not matched to a gene. CDR3 sequence: CASSDISGGLFF. CDR3 bases: TGTGCCAGCAGCGATATTAGCGGGGGACTGTTTTTT.

As DNA, the CDR3 is TGTGCCAGCAGAACGGGAGTAGATACGCAGTATTTT. Protein: CASRTGVDTQYF. This rearrangement joins TRBV28 to TRBJ2-3; a weak D match, TRBD2 (6 bases). V was trimmed by 6 bases and J by 5 bases, leaving 9 bases between them. The CDR3 length is 12 residues. From germline, CDR1 is MDHEN and CDR2 SYDVKM.

This clone was seen a few times. The chain combines TRBV5-6 with TRBJ2-7; D not resolved. The CDR3 is made up of 12 amino acids. The germline V gene encodes CDR1 SGHDT and CDR2 YYEEEE. V was clipped by 3 bases and J by 6 bases, with 10 bases between them. CDR3 DNA: TGTGCCAGCAGCTCGGGCCCTCCCGAGCAGTACTTC. This gives the protein CASSSGPPEQYF.